Each of the 10 T cell receptor beta chains below was sequenced from the same sample in a study of control samples from healthy donors and cancer patients. Assay used: immunoSEQ multiplex PCR; TCRdb lists only in-frame clones, some missing. This table holds roughly 200,000 clones, about 93% found once. Sequenced: blood. The receptors originated from a man in his forties or fifties in good health.

The V call is TRBV6-5, the J call TRBJ1-5; 7 bases fit TRBD1. The CDR3 totals 15 residues. Looked up from germline, CDR1 is MNHEY and CDR2 is SVGAGI. The junction had 5 bases not matched to a gene; V was cut back by 6 bases and J by 0 bases. CDR3 residues: CASSGQVVSNQPQHF. The DNA of the CDR3 is TGTGCCAGCAGCGGACAGGTTGTTAGCAATCAGCCCCAGCATTTT.

The chain couples TRBV3-1 (or the pseudogene TRBV3-2) to TRBJ1-1; D uncertain. V was cut by 4 bases and J by 3 bases, with 9 bases left in between. The CDR3 contains 13 residues. Germline assignment: CDR1 LGHDT and CDR2 YNNKEL (reference sequence). The CDR3, as DNA: TGTGCCAGCAGCCGCCGGGTCGACACTGAAGCTTTCTTT. It translates to CASSRRVDTEAFF.

This chain links TRBV3-1 (or the pseudogene TRBV3-2) with TRBJ1-2; the D gene is possibly TRBD1 (6 bases). Trimming removed 4 bases at V and 0 bases at J, with 9 bases between. The CDR3 length is 14 residues. Germline V gene lookup returns CDR1 LGHDT and CDR2 YNNKEL (reference sequence). Here the CDR3 DNA reads TGTGCCAGCAGCCCGACAGGCGCTAACTATGGCTACACCTTC. It translates to CASSPTGANYGYTF.

The rearrangement links TRBV10-2 to TRBJ1-4, with 7 nucleotides matching TRBD1. Trimming at V came to 6 bases and at J to 3 bases, leaving 4 bases not matched to a gene. CDR1 and CDR2 (germline): WSHSY, SAAADI. This CDR3 has 14 residues. The DNA of the CDR3 is TGCGCCAGCAGCTGGACAGGAGCTAATGAAAAACTGTTTTTT. Encoded protein: CASSWTGANEKLFF.

CDR3 in DNA: TGTGCCAGCAGTCCCCAGGCGTTTACCTCCTCTGGAAACACCATATATTTT. The encoded protein is CASSPQAFTSSGNTIYF. This chain links TRBV6-6 with TRBJ1-3; D uncertain. This CDR3 contains 17 residues. The V and J ends lost 5 bases and 0 bases respectively, with 17 bases between them. Germline CDR1 MNHNY, CDR2 SVGAGI (reference sequence).

This chain connects TRBV9 to TRBJ2-5, with TRBD2 as a possible D gene (9 bases). The CDR3 consists of 18 residues. Trimming took off 3 bases at V and 0 bases at J, with 21 bases between the two ends. CDR1 is SGDLS and CDR2 is YYNGEE in the germline V gene. The CDR3 loop reads CASSGGASGTGYQETQYF. The CDR3 coding sequence is TGTGCCAGCAGCGGCGGGGCTAGCGGGACAGGATACCAAGAGACCCAGTACTTC.

Here the CDR3 reads CAIHEKTADQPQHF. DNA of the CDR3: TGTGCCATCCATGAAAAGACAGCTGATCAGCCCCAGCATTTT. The chain carries TRBV10-3 and TRBJ1-5, with a possible D match to TRBD1 (5 bases). V was shortened by 8 bases and J by 5 bases, with 16 bases between the two germline ends. Germline CDR1 reads ENHRY; CDR2 reads SYGVKD. CDR3 length: 14 residues.

The chain recombines TRBV2 with TRBJ1-6; TRBD1 matches at 12 bases. V was pared by 5 bases and J by 7 bases, with 6 bases of the junction left unmatched. The CDR3 has 16 residues. Germline CDR1 SNHLY, CDR2 FYNNEI. CDR3 protein: CASSTGTGGANSPLHF. The CDR3 nucleotides are TGTGCCAGCAGTACCGGGACAGGGGGCGCAAATTCACCCCTCCACTTT.

V is TRBV19 and J is TRBJ1-3; perhaps TRBD1 as D (5 bases). The CDR3 has 20 residues. Germline-derived CDR1 and CDR2 are LNHDA and SQIVND (reference sequence). Trimming removed 1 base at V and 0 bases at J, with 22 bases between. The CDR3 region is CASSIASGGPRGLSGNTIYF. The CDR3 nucleotides read TGTGCCAGTAGTATAGCGAGCGGGGGACCCAGAGGGCTCTCTGGAAACACCATATATTTT. Full variable domain (remainder filled in from reference TRBV19 and TRBJ1-3): DGGITQSPKYLFRKEGQNVTLSCEQNLNHDAMYWYRQDPGQGLRLIYYSQIVNDFQKGDIAEGYSVSREKKESFPLTVTSAQKNPTAFYLCASSIASGGPRGLSGNTIYFGEGSWLTVV.

V usage is TRBV28 and J usage is TRBJ2-2; no definite D call. Looked up from germline, CDR1 is MDHEN and CDR2 is SYDVKM. This CDR3 is 14 amino acids long. Trimming took 7 bases from V and 7 from J, leaving 16 bases between them. The CDR3 nucleotides are TGTGCCAGCACCTTGGGTAGGCGAGGCGGGGAGCTGTTTTTT. Amino acid sequence: CASTLGRRGGELFF.